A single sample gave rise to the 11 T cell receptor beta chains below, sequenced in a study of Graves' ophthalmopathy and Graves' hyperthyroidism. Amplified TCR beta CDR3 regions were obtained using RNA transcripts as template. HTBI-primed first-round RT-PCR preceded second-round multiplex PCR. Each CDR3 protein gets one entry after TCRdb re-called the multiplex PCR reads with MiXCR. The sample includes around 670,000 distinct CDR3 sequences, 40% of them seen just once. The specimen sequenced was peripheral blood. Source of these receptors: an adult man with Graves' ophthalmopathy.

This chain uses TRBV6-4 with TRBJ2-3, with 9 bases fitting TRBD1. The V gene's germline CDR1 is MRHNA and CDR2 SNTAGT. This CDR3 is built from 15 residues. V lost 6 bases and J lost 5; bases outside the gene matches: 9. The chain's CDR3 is CASSSSGTGRDTQYF. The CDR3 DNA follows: TGTGCCAGCAGCTCATCCGGGACAGGGCGAGATACGCAGTATTTT.

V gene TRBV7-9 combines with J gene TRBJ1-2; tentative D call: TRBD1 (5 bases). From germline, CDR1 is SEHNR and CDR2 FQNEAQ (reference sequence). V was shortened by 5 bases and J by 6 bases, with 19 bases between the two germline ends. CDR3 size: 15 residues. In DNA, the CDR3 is TGTGCCAGCAGCCCACTCCGCCAGGGAACTAATGGCTACACCTTC. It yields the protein CASSPLRQGTNGYTF.

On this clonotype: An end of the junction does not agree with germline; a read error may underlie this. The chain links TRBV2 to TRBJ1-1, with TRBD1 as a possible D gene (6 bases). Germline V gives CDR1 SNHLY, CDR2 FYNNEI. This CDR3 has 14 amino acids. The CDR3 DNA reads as TGTGCCAGCAGTGGGACAGCGGGGAACGCTGAAGCTTTCTTT. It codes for CASSGTAGNAEAFF.

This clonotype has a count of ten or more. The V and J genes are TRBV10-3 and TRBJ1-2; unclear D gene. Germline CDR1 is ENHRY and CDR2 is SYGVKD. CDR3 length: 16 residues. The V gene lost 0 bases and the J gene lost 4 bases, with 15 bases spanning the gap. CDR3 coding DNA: TGTGCCATCAGTGAGTCGAGTGGCACCTTTTCCTATGGCTACACCTTC. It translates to CAISESSGTFSYGYTF.

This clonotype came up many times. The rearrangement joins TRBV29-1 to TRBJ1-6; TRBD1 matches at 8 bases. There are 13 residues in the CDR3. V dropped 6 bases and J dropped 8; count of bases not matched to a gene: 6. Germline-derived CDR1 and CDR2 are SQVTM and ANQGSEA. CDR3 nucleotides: TGCAGCGTCCGTGACAGGGGTGATTCACCCCTCCACTTT. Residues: CSVRDRGDSPLHF.

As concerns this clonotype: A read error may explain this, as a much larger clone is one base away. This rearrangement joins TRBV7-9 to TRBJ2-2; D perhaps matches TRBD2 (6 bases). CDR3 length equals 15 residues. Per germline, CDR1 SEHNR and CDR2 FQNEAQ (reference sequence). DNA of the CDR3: TGTGCTAGCGGCCAAGAGGTGGGGAACACCGGGGAGCTGTTTTTT. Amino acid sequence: CASGQEVGNTGELFF.

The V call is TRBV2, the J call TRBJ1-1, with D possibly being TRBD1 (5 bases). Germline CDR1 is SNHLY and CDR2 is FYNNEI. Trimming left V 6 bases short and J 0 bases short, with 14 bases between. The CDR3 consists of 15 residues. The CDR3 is CASSRVQNMNTEAFF. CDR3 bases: TGTGCCAGCAGCAGGGTACAGAACATGAACACTGAAGCTTTCTTT.

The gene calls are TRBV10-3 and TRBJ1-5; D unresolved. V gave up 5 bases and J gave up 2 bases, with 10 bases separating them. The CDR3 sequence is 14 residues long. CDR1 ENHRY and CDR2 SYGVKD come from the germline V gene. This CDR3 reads CAISLGQRNQPQHF. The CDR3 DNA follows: TGTGCCATCAGTTTAGGGCAGCGCAATCAGCCCCAGCATTTT.

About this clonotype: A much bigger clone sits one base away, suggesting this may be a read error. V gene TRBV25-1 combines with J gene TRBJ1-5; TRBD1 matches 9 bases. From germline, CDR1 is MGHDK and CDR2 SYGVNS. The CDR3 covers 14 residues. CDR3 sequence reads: CAGSDGTGRKPQHF. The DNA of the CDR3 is TGTGCCGGCAGTGATGGGACAGGGAGGAAGCCCCAGCATTTT.

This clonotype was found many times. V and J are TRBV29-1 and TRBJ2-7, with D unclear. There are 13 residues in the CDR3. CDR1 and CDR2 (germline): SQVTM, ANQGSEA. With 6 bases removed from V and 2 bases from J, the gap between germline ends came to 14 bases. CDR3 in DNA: TGCAGCGTCTTCGTTGACGGGCCCTACGAGCAGTACTTC. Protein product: CSVFVDGPYEQYF.

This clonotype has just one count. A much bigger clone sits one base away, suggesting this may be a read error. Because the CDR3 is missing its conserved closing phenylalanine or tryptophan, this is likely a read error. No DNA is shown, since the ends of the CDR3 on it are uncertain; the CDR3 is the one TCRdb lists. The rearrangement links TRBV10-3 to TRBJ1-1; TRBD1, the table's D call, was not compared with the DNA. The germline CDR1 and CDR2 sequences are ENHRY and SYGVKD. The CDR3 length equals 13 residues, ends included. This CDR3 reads CASSDSGTAPPFS.